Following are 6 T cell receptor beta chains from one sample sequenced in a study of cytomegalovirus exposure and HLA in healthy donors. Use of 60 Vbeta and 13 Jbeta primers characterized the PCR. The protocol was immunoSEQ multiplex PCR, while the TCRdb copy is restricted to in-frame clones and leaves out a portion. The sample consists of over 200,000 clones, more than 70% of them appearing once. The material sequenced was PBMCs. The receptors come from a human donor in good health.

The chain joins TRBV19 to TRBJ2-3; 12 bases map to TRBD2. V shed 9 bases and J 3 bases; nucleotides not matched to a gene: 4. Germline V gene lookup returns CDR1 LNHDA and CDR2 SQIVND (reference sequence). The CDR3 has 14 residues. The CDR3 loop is CASQTSGSTDTQYF. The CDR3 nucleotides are TGTGCCAGCCAGACTAGCGGGAGTACAGATACGCAGTATTTT. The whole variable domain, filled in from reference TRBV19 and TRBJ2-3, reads DGGITQSPKYLFRKEGQNVTLSCEQNLNHDAMYWYRQDPGQGLRLIYYSQIVNDFQKGDIAEGYSVSREKKESFPLTVTSAQKNPTAFYLCASQTSGSTDTQYFGPGTRLTVL.

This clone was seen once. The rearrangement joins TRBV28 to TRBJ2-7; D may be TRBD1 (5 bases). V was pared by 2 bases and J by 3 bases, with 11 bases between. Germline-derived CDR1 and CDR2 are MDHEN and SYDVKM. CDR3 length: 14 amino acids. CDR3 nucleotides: TGTGCCAGCAGTTTACGGCAGGGTGACTACGAGCAGTACTTC. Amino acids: CASSLRQGDYEQYF.

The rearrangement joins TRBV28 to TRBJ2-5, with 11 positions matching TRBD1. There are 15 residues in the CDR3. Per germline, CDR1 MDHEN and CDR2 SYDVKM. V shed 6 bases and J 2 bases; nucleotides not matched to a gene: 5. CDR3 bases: TGTGCCAGCAGGCCCGGGGACAGGGGGCAAGAGACCCAGTACTTC. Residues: CASRPGDRGQETQYF.

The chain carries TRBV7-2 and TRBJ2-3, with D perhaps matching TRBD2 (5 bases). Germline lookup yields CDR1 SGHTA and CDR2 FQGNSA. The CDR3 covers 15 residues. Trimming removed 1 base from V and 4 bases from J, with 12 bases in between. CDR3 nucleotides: TGTGCCAGCAGCTTAGTCCCTAGCATCCCAGATACGCAGTATTTT. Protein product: CASSLVPSIPDTQYF.

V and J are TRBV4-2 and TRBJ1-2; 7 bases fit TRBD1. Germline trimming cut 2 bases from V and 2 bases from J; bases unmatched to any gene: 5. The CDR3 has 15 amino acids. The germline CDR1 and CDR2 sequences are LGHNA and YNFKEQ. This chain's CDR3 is CASSQSDRANYGYTF. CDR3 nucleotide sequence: TGTGCCAGCAGCCAATCAGACAGGGCGAACTATGGCTACACCTTC.

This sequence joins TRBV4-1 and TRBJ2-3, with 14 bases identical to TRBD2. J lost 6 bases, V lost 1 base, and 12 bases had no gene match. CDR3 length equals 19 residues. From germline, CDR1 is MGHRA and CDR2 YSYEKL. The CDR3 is CASSQALGGTSGSSDTQYF. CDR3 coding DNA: TGCGCCAGCAGCCAAGCCCTAGGCGGGACTAGCGGGAGTTCGGATACGCAGTATTTT.